These 5 T cell receptor beta chains came from one sample sequenced in a study of T cells in Graves' hyperthyroidism and ophthalmopathy. RNA transcripts provided the source from which TCR beta CDR3 regions were amplified. RT-PCR in the first round (using the HTBI primer set) targeted the TCR CDR3. MiXCR, applied by TCRdb to the multiplex PCR reads, yields one record per CDR3 protein. Of roughly 660,000 distinct CDR3 sequences detected, about 18% appear once; the ten largest clones hold around 15%. The sample was blood. These receptors all come from a man aged 45 to 65 with Graves' hyperthyroidism.

As to this clonotype: One end of the junction varies from germline; a read error may be responsible. The V and J genes are TRBV28 and TRBJ2-3, with TRBD2 as a possible D gene (6 bases). The CDR3 runs to 15 residues. Germline lookup yields CDR1 MDHEN and CDR2 SYDVKM. The CDR3 loop is CVSSLRGKLTDTQYF. The CDR3 DNA reads TGTGTCAGCAGTTTACGCGGGAAACTGACAGATACGCAATACTTT.

The rearrangement uses TRBV27 and TRBJ1-4; 11 positions match TRBD1. After removal of 3 bases from V and 8 bases from J, the junction contained 5 bases not matched to a gene. Germline assignment: CDR1 MNHEY and CDR2 SMNVEV (reference sequence). CDR3 length equals 15 residues. CDR3 DNA sequence: TGTGCCAGCAGTTTTGGGGACAGGGGGTTGGAAAAACTGTTTTTT. Its protein product is CASSFGDRGLEKLFF. Full variable domain (remainder filled in from reference TRBV27 and TRBJ1-4): EAQVTQNPRYLITVTGKKLTVTCSQNMNHEYMSWYRQDPGLGLRQIYYSMNVEVTDKGDVPEGYKVSRKEKRNFPLILESPSPNQTSLYFCASSFGDRGLEKLFFGSGTQLSVL.

The rearrangement links TRBV20-1 to TRBJ2-1; the D gene could be TRBD1 or TRBD2 (6 bases each). The CDR3 is 14 residues long. Germline CDR1 reads DFQATT; CDR2 reads SNEGSKA (reference sequence). V was trimmed by 5 bases and J by 0 bases, leaving 11 bases between them. The CDR3 loop is CSAPGDFSYNEQFF. CDR3 nucleotide sequence: TGCAGTGCTCCAGGGGACTTCTCCTACAATGAGCAGTTCTTC.

This clonotype was counted at least ten times. The chain carries TRBV28 and TRBJ1-1; D is uncertain. The germline V gene encodes CDR1 MDHEN and CDR2 SYDVKM. V dropped 9 bases and J dropped 1 base, with 12 bases sitting between them. This CDR3 spans 13 amino acids. CDR3 bases: TGTGCCAGTTTCGAACGATCGAACACTGAAGCTTTCTTT. As protein: CASFERSNTEAFF.

This clonotype was observed at least ten times. V and J are TRBV6-5 and TRBJ2-7; 8 bases are shared with TRBD1. The CDR3 sequence is 14 residues long. Germline-derived CDR1 and CDR2 are MNHEY and SVGAGI. V dropped 2 bases and J dropped 4; count of bases not matched to a gene: 4. The CDR3 loop is CASSYGQGGYEQYF. The DNA for the CDR3 is TGTGCCAGCAGTTACGGACAGGGAGGATACGAGCAGTACTTC.